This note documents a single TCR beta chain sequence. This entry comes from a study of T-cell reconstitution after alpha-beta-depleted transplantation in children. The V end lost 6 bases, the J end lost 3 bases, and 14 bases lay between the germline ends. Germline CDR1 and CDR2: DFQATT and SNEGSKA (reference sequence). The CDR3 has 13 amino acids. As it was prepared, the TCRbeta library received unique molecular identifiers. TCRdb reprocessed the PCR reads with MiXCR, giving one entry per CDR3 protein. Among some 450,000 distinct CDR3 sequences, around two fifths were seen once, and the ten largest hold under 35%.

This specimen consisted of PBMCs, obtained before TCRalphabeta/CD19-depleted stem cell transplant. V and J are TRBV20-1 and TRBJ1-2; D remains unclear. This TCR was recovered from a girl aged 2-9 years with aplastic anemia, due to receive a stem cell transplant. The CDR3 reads CSASTRGYYGYTF. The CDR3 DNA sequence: TGCAGTGCAAGTACCCGAGGATACTATGGCTACACCTTC.